The sequence of this T cell receptor (beta chain) was determined in a study of blood T cell repertoires in COVID-19. Only in-frame clones appear in the TCRdb table, and some are missing; sequencing was by immunoSEQ multiplex PCR. The top ten clones hold around 1.7% of a sample with hundreds of thousands of clones, 65% to 90% of them seen once. The CDR3 spans 17 residues. The chain links TRBV21-1 to TRBJ1-5. TRBV21-1 is a pseudogene locus. Material for sequencing was PBMCs or T cells enriched from blood (not recorded which). This TCR was recovered from a man aged 35-49 years who had recovered from COVID-19. The chain's CDR3 is CASSPGGGGDSNQPQHF. The DNA of the CDR3 is TGTGCCAGCAGCCCCGGAGGGGGAGGGGATAGCAATCAGCCCCAGCATTTT.